Listed below are T cell receptor beta chains from one sample, sequenced in a study of T cell changes during pregnancy in multiple sclerosis. Profiled with immunoSEQ multiplex PCR; TCRdb holds only in-frame clones, not every one. The table has 40,000 to 45,000 clones, 89% seen once; the top ten hold approximately 0.51%. The sequencing here drew on CD4+ T cells from peripheral blood mononuclear cells, taken in the first trimester of pregnancy. Every receptor here comes from a female donor with multiple sclerosis, enrolled in a pregnancy study. CDR3s include the opening cysteine and the closing phenylalanine or tryptophan. A D gene is named only where the DNA matches it firmly. Clone size is stated in some rows and not others, as once, few, many or a class when expanded.

TRBV21-1	.	TRBJ1-1	once	TGTGCCAGCAGCAAAGCCAAGGGGTTAACTGAAGCTTTCTTT	CASSKAKGLTEAFF
TRBV6-5	TRBD1	TRBJ1-1	few	TGTGCCAGCAGGGGACAGGGGGCTGGGGACACTGAAGCTTTCTTT	CASRGQGAGDTEAFF
TRBV9	TRBD2	TRBJ2-7	once	TGTGCCAGCAGCGTATCGCGGGAGGGCTACGAGCAGTACTTC	CASSVSREGYEQYF
TRBV5-1	.	TRBJ2-3	.	TGCGCCAGCAGCTCCGTGACAGTTAGCACAGATACGCAGTATTTT	CASSSVTVSTDTQYF
TRBV27	TRBD1	TRBJ2-7	.	TGTGCCAGCTCTGCCGGACAGGTAACCTACGAGCAGTACTTC	CASSAGQVTYEQYF
TRBV30	.	TRBJ1-1	few	TGTGCCTGGAGTAGGGGGGGCTCTGAAGCTTTCTTT	CAWSRGGSEAFF
TRBV7-8	TRBD2	TRBJ2-7	.	TGTGCCAGCGGGTTGGGGAGGGCCTCGACCGAGCAGTACTTC	CASGLGRASTEQYF
TRBV19	.	TRBJ1-1	.	TGTGCCAGTAGTATGCCGACAGGGAACACTGAAGCTTTCTTT	CASSMPTGNTEAFF
TRBV23-1	TRBD1	TRBJ1-6	few	TGCGCCAGCAGTCAATCGAGCAGGGGGCGCAGTAATTCACCCCTCCACTTT	CASSQSSRGRSNSPLHF
TRBV20-1	.	TRBJ2-7	.	TGCAGTGCGAGGCGAGGGTACGAGCAGTACTTC	CSARRGYEQYF
TRBV30	.	TRBJ1-2	.	TGTGCCTCGCAGGGCACCTATGGCTACACCTTC	CASQGTYGYTF
TRBV27	.	TRBJ2-3	.	TGTGCCAGCAGTTTATTCGCTCGCAGGGGGGCCGGCACAGATACGCAGTATTTT	CASSLFARRGAGTDTQYF
TRBV4-2	.	TRBJ2-1	.	TGTGCCAGCAGCCAAGACAGCTACAATGAGCAGTTCTTC	CASSQDSYNEQFF
TRBV12-5	TRBD1	TRBJ1-1	.	TGTGCTAGTGGGGGGGACGGACAGGGAGCTTTCTTT	CASGGDGQGAFF
TRBV19	TRBD1	TRBJ1-2	.	TGTGCCAGTAACAACCGGGACAGAAGGGTCCCTCTCTATGGCTACACCTTC	CASNNRDRRVPLYGYTF
TRBV30	TRBD2	TRBJ2-7	.	TGTGCCTGGAAGCCTAGCGGGATTTACGAGCAGTACTTC	CAWKPSGIYEQYF
TRBV10-1	TRBD1	TRBJ2-7	.	TGCGCCACCTTCAGCCGTAGGGACAGAGTATACGAGCAGTACTTC	CATFSRRDRVYEQYF
TRBV7-6	.	TRBJ1-4	.	TGTGCCAGCAGCTTAGCCGGGAGGGCCGATGCAACTAATGAAAAACTGTTTTTT	CASSLAGRADATNEKLFF
TRBV5-1	TRBD1	TRBJ2-5	.	TGCGCCAGCAGCTCACAACAGGGGTTCGCGGAGACCCAGTACTTC	CASSSQQGFAETQYF
TRBV30	.	TRBJ1-4	.	TGTGCCTGGACCCCCGGGGGTTCAAAACTGTTTTTT	CAWTPGGSKLFF
TRBV18	TRBD1	TRBJ1-2	.	TGTGCCAGCTCACCGGCCGGGACAGGGGCGAGCGGAAACTATGGCTACACCTTC	CASSPAGTGASGNYGYTF
TRBV19	.	TRBJ1-1	.	TGTGCCAGTGGGGAAATAAGTGCGGGGGGCACTGAAGCTTTCTTT	CASGEISAGGTEAFF